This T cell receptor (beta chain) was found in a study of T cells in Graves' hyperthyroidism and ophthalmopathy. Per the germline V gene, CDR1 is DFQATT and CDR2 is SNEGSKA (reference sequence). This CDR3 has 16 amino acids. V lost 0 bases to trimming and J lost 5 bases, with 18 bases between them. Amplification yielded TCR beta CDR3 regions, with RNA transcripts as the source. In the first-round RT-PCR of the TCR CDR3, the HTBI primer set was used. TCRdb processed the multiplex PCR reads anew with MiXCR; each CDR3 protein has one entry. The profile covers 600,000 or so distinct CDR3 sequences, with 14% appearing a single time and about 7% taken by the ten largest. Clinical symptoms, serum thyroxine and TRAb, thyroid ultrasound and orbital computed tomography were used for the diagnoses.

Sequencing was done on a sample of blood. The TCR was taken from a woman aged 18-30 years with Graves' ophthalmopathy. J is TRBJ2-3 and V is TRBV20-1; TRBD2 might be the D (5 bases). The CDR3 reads CSARETIYEVKDTQYF. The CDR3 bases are TGCAGTGCTAGAGAGACTATTTACGAGGTGAAAGATACGCAGTATTTT.